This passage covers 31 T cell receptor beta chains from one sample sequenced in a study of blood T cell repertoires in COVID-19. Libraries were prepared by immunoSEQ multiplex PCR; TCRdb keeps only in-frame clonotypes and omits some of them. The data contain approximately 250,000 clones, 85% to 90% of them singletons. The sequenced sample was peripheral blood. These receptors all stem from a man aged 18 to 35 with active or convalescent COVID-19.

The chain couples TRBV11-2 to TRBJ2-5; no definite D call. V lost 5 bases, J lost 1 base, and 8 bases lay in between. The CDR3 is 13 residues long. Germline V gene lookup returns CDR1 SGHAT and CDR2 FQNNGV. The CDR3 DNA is TGTGCCAGCAGCCACAACAGCCAAGAGACCCAGTACTTC. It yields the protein CASSHNSQETQYF.

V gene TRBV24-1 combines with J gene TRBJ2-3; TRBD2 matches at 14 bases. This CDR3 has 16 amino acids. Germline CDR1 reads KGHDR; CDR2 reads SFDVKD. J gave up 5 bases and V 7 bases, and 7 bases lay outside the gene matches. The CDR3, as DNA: TGTGCCACCAGCTCAGGACTAGCGGGGGGCAGAGATACGCAGTATTTT. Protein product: CATSSGLAGGRDTQYF.

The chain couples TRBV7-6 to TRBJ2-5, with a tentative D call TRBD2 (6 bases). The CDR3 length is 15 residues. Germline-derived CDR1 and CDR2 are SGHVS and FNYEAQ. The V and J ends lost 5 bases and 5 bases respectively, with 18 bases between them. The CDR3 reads CASSTYAGGGETQYF. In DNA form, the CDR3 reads TGTGCCAGCAGCACCTACGCCGGAGGAGGGGAGACCCAGTACTTC.

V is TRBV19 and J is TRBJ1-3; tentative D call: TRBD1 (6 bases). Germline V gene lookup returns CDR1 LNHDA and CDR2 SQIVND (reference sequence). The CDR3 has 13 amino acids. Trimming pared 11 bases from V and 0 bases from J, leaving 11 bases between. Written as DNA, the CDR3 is TGTGCCGGAGGACAGAGCTCTGGAAACACCATATATTTT. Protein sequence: CAGGQSSGNTIYF. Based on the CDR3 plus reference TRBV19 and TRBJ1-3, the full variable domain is DGGITQSPKYLFRKEGQNVTLSCEQNLNHDAMYWYRQDPGQGLRLIYYSQIVNDFQKGDIAEGYSVSREKKESFPLTVTSAQKNPTAFYLCAGGQSSGNTIYFGEGSWLTVV.

The CDR3 DNA follows: TGTGCCAGCAGTGACCGTCAGTCCTACGAGCAGTACTTC. Encoded protein: CASSDRQSYEQYF. This chain links TRBV2 with TRBJ2-7; no clear D gene. V was cut by 3 bases and J by 1 base, with 7 bases left in between. Germline V gene sequence: CDR1 SNHLY, CDR2 FYNNEI. This CDR3 spans 13 amino acids.

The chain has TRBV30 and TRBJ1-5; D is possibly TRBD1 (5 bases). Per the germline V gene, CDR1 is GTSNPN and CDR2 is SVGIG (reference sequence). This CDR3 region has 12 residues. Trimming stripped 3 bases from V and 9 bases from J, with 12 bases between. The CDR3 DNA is TGTGCCTGGAGGCCCCAGGGTGGGCCCCAGCATTTT. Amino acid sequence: CAWRPQGGPQHF.

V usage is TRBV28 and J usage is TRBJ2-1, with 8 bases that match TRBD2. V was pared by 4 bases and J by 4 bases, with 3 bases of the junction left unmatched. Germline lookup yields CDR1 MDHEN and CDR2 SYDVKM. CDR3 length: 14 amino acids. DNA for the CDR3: TGTGCCAGCAGTTATCCGGGGGGGTACAATGAGCAGTTCTTC. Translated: CASSYPGGYNEQFF.

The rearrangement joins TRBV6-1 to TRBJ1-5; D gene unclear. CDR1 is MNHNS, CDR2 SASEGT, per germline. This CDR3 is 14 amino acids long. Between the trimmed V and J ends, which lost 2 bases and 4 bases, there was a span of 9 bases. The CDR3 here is CASSEHFRNQPQHF. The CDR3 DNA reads TGTGCCAGCAGTGAACATTTCAGGAATCAGCCCCAGCATTTT.

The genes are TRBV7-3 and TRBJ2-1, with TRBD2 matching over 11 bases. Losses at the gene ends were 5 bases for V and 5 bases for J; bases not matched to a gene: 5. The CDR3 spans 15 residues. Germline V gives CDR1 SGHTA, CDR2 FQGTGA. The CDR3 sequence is CASSAGLAVNNEQFF. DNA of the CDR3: TGTGCCAGCAGCGCGGGACTAGCGGTAAACAATGAGCAGTTCTTC. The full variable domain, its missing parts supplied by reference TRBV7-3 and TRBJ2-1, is GAGVSQTPSNKVTEKGKYVELRCDPISGHTALYWYRQSLGQGPEFLIYFQGTGAADDSGLPNDRFFAVRPEGSVSTLKIQRTERGDSAVYLCASSAGLAVNNEQFFGPGTRLTVL.

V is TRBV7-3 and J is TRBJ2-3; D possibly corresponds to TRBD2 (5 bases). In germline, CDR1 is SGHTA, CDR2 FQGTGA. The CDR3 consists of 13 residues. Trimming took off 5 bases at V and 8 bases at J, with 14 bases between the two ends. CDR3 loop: CASSPAVDSTQYF. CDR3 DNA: TGTGCCAGCAGCCCAGCCGTGGACTCTACGCAGTATTTT.

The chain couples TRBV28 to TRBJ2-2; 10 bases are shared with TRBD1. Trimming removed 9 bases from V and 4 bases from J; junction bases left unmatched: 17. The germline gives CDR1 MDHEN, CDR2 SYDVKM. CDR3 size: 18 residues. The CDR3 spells CASAVNGQGGRGTGELFF. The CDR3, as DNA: TGTGCCAGTGCAGTTAATGGACAGGGGGGCCGGGGCACCGGGGAGCTGTTTTTT.

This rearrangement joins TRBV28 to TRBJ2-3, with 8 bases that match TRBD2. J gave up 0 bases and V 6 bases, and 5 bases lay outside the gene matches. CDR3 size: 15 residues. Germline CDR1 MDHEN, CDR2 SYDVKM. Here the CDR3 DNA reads TGTGCCAGCAGATCTCGGGGGGGGAGCACAGATACGCAGTATTTT. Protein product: CASRSRGGSTDTQYF.

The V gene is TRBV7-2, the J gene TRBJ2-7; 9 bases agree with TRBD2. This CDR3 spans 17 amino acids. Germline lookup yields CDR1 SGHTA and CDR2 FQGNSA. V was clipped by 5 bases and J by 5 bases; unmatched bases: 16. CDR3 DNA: TGTGCCAGCAGCCCTGGGGTAGCGGGAGTACTTTCGGACGAGCAGTACTTC. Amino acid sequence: CASSPGVAGVLSDEQYF.

The CDR3 coding sequence is TGTGCCAGCAGTATGCGGACAGGCACTGAAGCTTTCTTT. Translated: CASSMRTGTEAFF. The chain is built from TRBV12-3 or TRBV12-4 and TRBJ1-1, with 7 bases matching TRBD1. V was clipped by 5 bases and J by 4 bases; unmatched bases: 4. This CDR3 has 13 residues.

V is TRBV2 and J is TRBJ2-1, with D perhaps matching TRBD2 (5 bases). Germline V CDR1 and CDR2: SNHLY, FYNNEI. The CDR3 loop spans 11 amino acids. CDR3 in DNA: TGTGCTGGCGGACTTTACAATGAGCAGTTCTTC. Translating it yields CAGGLYNEQFF.

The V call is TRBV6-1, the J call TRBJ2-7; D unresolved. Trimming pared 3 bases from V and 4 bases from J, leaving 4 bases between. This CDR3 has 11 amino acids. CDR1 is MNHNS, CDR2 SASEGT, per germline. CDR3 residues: CASSDPYEQYF. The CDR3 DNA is TGTGCCAGCAGTGACCCTTACGAGCAGTACTTC.

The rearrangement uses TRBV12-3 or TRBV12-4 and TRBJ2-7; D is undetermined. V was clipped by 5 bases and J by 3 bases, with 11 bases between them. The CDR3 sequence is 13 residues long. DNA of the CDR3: TGTGCCAGCAGTACTGTCAAAAGCTACGAGCAGTACTTC. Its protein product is CASSTVKSYEQYF.

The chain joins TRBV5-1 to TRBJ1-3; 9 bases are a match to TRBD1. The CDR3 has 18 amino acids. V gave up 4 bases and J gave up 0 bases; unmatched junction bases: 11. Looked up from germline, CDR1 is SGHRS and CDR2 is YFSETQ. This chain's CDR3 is CASSTSPGQGYSGNTIYF. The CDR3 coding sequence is TGCGCCAGCAGCACCTCACCGGGACAGGGTTACTCTGGAAACACCATATATTTT.

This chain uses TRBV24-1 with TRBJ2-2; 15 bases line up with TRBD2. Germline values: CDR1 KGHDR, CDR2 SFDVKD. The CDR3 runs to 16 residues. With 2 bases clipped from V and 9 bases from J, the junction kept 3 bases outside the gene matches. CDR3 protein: CATSDWTSGGAWELFF. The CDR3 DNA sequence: TGTGCCACCAGTGATTGGACTAGCGGGGGGGCGTGGGAGCTGTTTTTT.

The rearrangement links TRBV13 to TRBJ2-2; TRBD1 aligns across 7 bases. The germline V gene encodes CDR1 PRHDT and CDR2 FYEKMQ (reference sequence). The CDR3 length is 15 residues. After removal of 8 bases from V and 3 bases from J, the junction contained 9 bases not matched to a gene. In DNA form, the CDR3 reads TGTGCCAGCGGACCTGACAGGGACGACACCGGGGAGCTGTTTTTT. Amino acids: CASGPDRDDTGELFF.

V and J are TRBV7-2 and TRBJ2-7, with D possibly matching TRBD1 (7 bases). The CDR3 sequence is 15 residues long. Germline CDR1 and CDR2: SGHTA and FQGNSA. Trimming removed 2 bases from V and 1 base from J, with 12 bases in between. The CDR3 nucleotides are TGTGCCAGCAGCTTAACGCGGGACAGTTCCTACGAGCAGTACTTC. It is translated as CASSLTRDSSYEQYF.

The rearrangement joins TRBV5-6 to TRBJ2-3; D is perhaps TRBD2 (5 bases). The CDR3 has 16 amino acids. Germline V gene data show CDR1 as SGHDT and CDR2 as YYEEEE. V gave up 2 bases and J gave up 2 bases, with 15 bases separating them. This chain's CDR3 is CASSLSADAATDTQYF. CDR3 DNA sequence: TGTGCCAGCAGCTTATCAGCGGATGCCGCCACAGATACGCAGTATTTT. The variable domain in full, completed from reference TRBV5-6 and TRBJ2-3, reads DAGVTQSPTHLIKTRGQQVTLRCSPKSGHDTVSWYQQALGQGPQFIFQYYEEEERQRGNFPDRFSGHQFPNYSSELNVNALLLGDSALYLCASSLSADAATDTQYFGPGTRLTVL.

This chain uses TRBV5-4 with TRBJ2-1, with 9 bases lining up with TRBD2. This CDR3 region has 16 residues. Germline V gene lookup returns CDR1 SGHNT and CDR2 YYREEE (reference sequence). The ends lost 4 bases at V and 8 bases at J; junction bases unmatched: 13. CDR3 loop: CASSKDLRGGRDEQFF. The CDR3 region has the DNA TGTGCCAGCAGCAAGGACTTGCGGGGGGGCCGGGATGAGCAGTTCTTC.

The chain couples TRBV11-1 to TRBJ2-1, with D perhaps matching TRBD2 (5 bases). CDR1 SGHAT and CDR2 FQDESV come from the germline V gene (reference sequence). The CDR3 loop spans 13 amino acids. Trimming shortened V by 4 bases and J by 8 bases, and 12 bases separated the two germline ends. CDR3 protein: CASSYRRRHEQFF. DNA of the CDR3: TGTGCCAGCAGCTACCGGCGGAGGCATGAGCAGTTCTTC.

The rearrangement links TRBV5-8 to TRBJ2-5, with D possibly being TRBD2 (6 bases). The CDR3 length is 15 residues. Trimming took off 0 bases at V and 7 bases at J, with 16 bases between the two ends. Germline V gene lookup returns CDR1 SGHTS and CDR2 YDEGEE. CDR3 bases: TGTGCCAGCAGCTTGGTGGTTACCTCCGGGGGGACCCAGTACTTC. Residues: CASSLVVTSGGTQYF. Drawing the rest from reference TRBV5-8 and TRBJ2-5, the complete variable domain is EAGVTQSPTHLIKTRGQQATLRCSPISGHTSVYWYQQALGLGLQFLLWYDEGEERNRGNFPPRFSGRQFPNYSSELNVNALELEDSALYLCASSLVVTSGGTQYFGPGTRLLVL.

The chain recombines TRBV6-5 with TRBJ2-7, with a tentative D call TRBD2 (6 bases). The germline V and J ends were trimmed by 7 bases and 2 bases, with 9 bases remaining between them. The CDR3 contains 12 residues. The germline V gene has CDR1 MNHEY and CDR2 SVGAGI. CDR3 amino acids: CASTGLTYEQYF. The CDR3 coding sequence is TGTGCCAGCACGGGACTTACCTACGAGCAGTACTTC.

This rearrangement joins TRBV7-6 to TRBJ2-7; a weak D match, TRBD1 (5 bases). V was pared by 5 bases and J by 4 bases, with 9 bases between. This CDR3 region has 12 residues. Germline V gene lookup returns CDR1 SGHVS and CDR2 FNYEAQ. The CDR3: CASSQGDYEQYF. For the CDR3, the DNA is TGTGCCAGCAGCCAAGGGGATTACGAGCAGTACTTC.

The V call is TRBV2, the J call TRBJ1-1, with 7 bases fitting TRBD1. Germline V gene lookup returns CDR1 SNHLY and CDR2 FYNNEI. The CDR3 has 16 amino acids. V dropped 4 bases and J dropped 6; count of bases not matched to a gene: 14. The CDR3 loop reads CASSGPPGQTVSEAFF. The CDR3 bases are TGTGCCAGCAGTGGACCCCCGGGACAGACAGTGTCTGAAGCTTTCTTT.

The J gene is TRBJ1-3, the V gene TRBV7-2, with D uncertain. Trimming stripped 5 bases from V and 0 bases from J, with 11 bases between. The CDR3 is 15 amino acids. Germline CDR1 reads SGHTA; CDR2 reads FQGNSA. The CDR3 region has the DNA TGTGCCAGCAGCCCGGTGATGAGCTCTGGAAACACCATATATTTT. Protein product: CASSPVMSSGNTIYF.

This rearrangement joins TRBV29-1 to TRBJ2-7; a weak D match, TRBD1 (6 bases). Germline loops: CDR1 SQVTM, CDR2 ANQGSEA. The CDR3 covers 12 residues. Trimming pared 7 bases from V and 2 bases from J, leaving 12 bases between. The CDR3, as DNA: TGCAGCGGACAGGATAACGCCTACGAGCAGTACTTC. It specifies CSGQDNAYEQYF.

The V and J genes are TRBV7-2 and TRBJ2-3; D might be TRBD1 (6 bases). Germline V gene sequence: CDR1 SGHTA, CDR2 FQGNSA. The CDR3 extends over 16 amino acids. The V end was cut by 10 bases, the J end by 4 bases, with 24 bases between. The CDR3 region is CATLRRGLTSADTQYF. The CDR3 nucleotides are TGTGCCACACTGCGAAGGGGGTTAACGAGCGCAGATACGCAGTATTTT.